The 20 T cell receptor beta chains reported below all come from one sample, sequenced in a study of lymphopenia after photon versus proton radiotherapy. Assay used: immunoSEQ multiplex PCR; TCRdb lists only in-frame clones, some missing. The sample carries about 40,000 clones, 86% recorded once. Specimen: peripheral blood, collected from a patient treated with proton-based radiotherapy. The receptors shown here come from a woman in her seventies with pancreatic cancer. Some clones in this sample may be carry-over from other donors' samples.

The chain has TRBV30 and TRBJ1-6, with 8 positions matching TRBD1. The V segment lost 3 bases and the J segment 9 bases; nucleotides outside the gene matches: 4. This CDR3 has 13 residues. CDR1 is GTSNPN and CDR2 is SVGIG in the germline V gene (reference sequence). CDR3 region: CAWRTGVGSPLHF. The CDR3 DNA is TGTGCCTGGAGGACAGGGGTGGGTTCACCCCTCCACTTT.

The genes are TRBV7-8 and TRBJ2-6; 8 positions match TRBD1. The CDR3 is 19 residues long. J gave up 0 bases and V 5 bases, and 12 bases lay outside the gene matches. Germline V gene sequence: CDR1 SGHVS, CDR2 FQNEAQ. The CDR3 loop reads CASSKDSRDRSSGANVLTF. In DNA, the CDR3 is TGTGCCAGCAGCAAAGACTCCCGGGACAGGAGCTCTGGGGCCAACGTCCTGACTTTC.

V usage is TRBV11-2 and J usage is TRBJ2-1; 7 bases line up with TRBD2. The junction had 2 bases not matched to a gene; V was cut back by 6 bases and J by 6 bases. The germline CDR1 and CDR2 sequences are SGHAT and FQNNGV. This CDR3 spans 12 amino acids. This CDR3 is CASRGLFNEQFF. DNA for the CDR3: TGTGCCAGCAGGGGACTATTCAATGAGCAGTTCTTC.

The gene calls are TRBV7-8 and TRBJ2-7; 8 nucleotides align to TRBD2. There are 15 residues in the CDR3. Germline loops: CDR1 SGHVS, CDR2 FQNEAQ. J was trimmed by 2 bases and V by 4 bases; bases with no gene match: 7. The DNA of the CDR3 is TGTGCCAGCAGCTCCTTAGCGGGACCCACCTACGAGCAGTACTTC. Translation gives CASSSLAGPTYEQYF. Filled out from reference TRBV7-8 and TRBJ2-7, the complete variable domain reads GAGVSQSPRYKVAKRGQDVALRCDPISGHVSLFWYQQALGQGPEFLTYFQNEAQLDKSGLPSDRFFAERPEGSVSTLKIQRTQQEDSAVYLCASSSLAGPTYEQYFGPGTRLTVT.

On this clone: Other DNA sequences in this specimen translate into the identical CDR3. V gene TRBV6-5 combines with J gene TRBJ1-5; D not certain. V shed 5 bases and J shed 7 bases, with 12 bases lying between them. The germline V gene encodes CDR1 MNHEY and CDR2 SVGAGI. The length of the CDR3 is 13 residues. CDR3 sequence reads: CASSGSREQPQHF. The CDR3 bases are TGTGCCAGCAGTGGATCGCGGGAACAGCCCCAGCATTTT.

This chain links TRBV27 with TRBJ1-6, with D hard to call. The CDR3 covers 16 residues. Trimming pared 6 bases from V and 0 bases from J, leaving 12 bases between. From germline, CDR1 is MNHEY and CDR2 SMNVEV (reference sequence). CDR3 loop: CASRTTPSSYNSPLHF. The DNA of the CDR3 is TGTGCCAGCAGAACTACACCGAGCTCCTATAATTCACCCCTCCACTTT.

The CDR3 nucleotides read TGTGCCTGGAGGGGGGACTACAGTTTTAACAATGAGCAGTTCTTC. It specifies CAWRGDYSFNNEQFF. This chain joins TRBV30 and TRBJ2-1; 7 positions match TRBD2. The CDR3 has 15 amino acids. The V gene's germline CDR1 is GTSNPN and CDR2 SVGIG (reference sequence). V was clipped by 3 bases and J by 5 bases; unmatched bases: 10.

V usage is TRBV28 and J usage is TRBJ1-4; D uncertain. V shed 3 bases and J shed 8 bases, with 7 bases lying between them. The germline CDR1 and CDR2 sequences are MDHEN and SYDVKM. CDR3 length: 12 amino acids. As DNA, the CDR3 is TGTGCCAGCAGTTTTTATGGGGAAAAACTGTTTTTT. This sequence encodes CASSFYGEKLFF.

This sequence joins TRBV30 and TRBJ1-5; D remains ambiguous. The CDR3 is made up of 16 amino acids. Trimming cost V 5 bases and J 1 base, with 18 bases left between them. The germline CDR1 and CDR2 sequences are GTSNPN and SVGIG (reference sequence). CDR3 DNA: TGTGCCTGGGCTTCTGAAGGAGGGTGGAGCAATCAGCCCCAGCATTTT. Its translation: CAWASEGGWSNQPQHF.

The chain couples TRBV7-2 to TRBJ1-4; 11 positions agree with TRBD1. The CDR3 loop spans 16 amino acids. Trimming removed 5 bases from V and 8 bases from J; junction bases left unmatched: 10. Per germline, CDR1 SGHTA and CDR2 FQGNSA. CDR3 protein: CASSLGQGVADEKLFF. The DNA for the CDR3 is TGTGCCAGCAGCCTGGGACAGGGGGTCGCTGACGAAAAACTGTTTTTT.

The chain joins TRBV7-1 to TRBJ2-7; 8 nucleotides align to TRBD1. TRBV7-1 is given ORF status, its function remaining uncertain. The CDR3 consists of 14 residues. V lost 4 bases, J lost 5 bases, and 7 bases stayed unmatched. The CDR3 sequence is CASSLAGGGDEQYF. As DNA, the CDR3 is TGTGCCAGCAGCTTAGCAGGGGGCGGCGACGAGCAGTACTTC.

This chain connects TRBV27 to TRBJ2-6; maybe TRBD1 (6 bases). Germline CDR1 MNHEY, CDR2 SMNVEV (reference sequence). The V and J ends lost 6 bases and 4 bases respectively, with 16 bases between them. The CDR3 is 16 residues long. As DNA, the CDR3 is TGTGCCAGCAGATCCTATACAGGGCTCGGGGCCAACGTCCTGACTTTC. This codes for CASRSYTGLGANVLTF.

This chain connects TRBV29-1 to TRBJ1-2; 8 bases are shared with TRBD1. This CDR3 contains 13 residues. CDR1 and CDR2 (germline): SQVTM, ANQGSEA. Losses at the gene ends were 3 bases for V and 8 bases for J; bases not matched to a gene: 8. The CDR3 sequence: CSVDVDRAAGYTF. In nucleotides, the CDR3 is TGCAGCGTTGACGTGGACAGGGCGGCGGGCTACACCTTC.

This clone was detected only a few times. The CDR3 reads CASSSRDYEQYF. The CDR3 DNA reads TGTGCCAGCAGCTCCCGGGACTACGAGCAGTACTTC. This sequence joins TRBV7-9 and TRBJ2-7; D possibly corresponds to TRBD2 (5 bases). V lost 4 bases, J lost 3 bases, and 7 bases lay in between. The CDR3 runs to 12 residues. Germline V gene lookup returns CDR1 SEHNR and CDR2 FQNEAQ (reference sequence).

CDR3 sequence reads: CASSQYQGAREQFF. In nucleotides, the CDR3 is TGTGCCAGCAGCCAATACCAGGGGGCAAGGGAGCAGTTCTTC. The rearrangement uses TRBV28 and TRBJ2-1; 8 bases line up with TRBD1. This CDR3 contains 14 residues. Trimming cost V 6 bases and J 10 bases; bases outside gene matches: 11. The germline gives CDR1 MDHEN, CDR2 SYDVKM.

This chain joins TRBV4-1 and TRBJ2-3; D unclear. The V gene's germline CDR1 is MGHRA and CDR2 YSYEKL. Between the trimmed V and J ends, which lost 6 bases and 2 bases, there was a span of 18 bases. The CDR3 is 16 residues long. The CDR3 here is CASSPSPLGFTDTQYF. CDR3 nucleotides: TGCGCCAGCAGTCCAAGTCCATTAGGTTTCACAGATACGCAGTATTTT.

The chain has TRBV5-1 and TRBJ1-3, with D unclear. V lost 0 bases and J lost 3, with 7 bases in between. Germline loops: CDR1 SGHRS, CDR2 YFSETQ. This CDR3 region has 14 residues. CDR3 region: CASSLAEDGNTIYF. Written as DNA, the CDR3 is TGCGCCAGCAGCTTGGCCGAGGATGGAAACACCATATATTTT.

The chain recombines TRBV27 with TRBJ1-1; 7 bases agree with TRBD1. The CDR3 covers 15 residues. The ends lost 2 bases at V and 1 base at J; junction bases unmatched: 4. Germline CDR1 MNHEY, CDR2 SMNVEV (reference sequence). Written as DNA, the CDR3 is TGTGCCAGCAGTTTAACCCGACAGGGGAACACTGAAGCTTTCTTT. It translates to CASSLTRQGNTEAFF.

This chain joins TRBV11-2 and TRBJ2-3; TRBD1 is a possible D gene (5 bases). Between the trimmed V and J ends, which lost 2 bases and 4 bases, there was a span of 13 bases. Germline CDR1 is SGHAT and CDR2 is FQNNGV. This CDR3 has 15 residues. CDR3 amino acids: CASSLNSQGSDTQYF. The CDR3, as DNA: TGTGCCAGCAGCTTAAATAGCCAGGGATCAGATACGCAGTATTTT.

This clone occurred a few times. The chain combines TRBV9 with TRBJ1-1; D is undetermined. CDR3 length: 14 amino acids. Germline CDR1 and CDR2: SGDLS and YYNGEE. Trimming stripped 3 bases from V and 0 bases from J, with 9 bases between. CDR3 in amino acids: CASSGWEMNTEAFF. The DNA of the CDR3 is TGTGCCAGCAGCGGGTGGGAGATGAACACTGAAGCTTTCTTT.